The 5 T cell receptor beta chains below all came from one sample that was sequenced in a study of blood T cell repertoires in COVID-19. Assay used: immunoSEQ multiplex PCR; TCRdb lists only in-frame clones, some missing. The sample records approximately 190,000 clones, about four fifths being singletons. Sequencing input: peripheral blood. The origin of the receptors is a man aged 55 to 70 with acute or convalescent COVID-19.

The rearrangement uses TRBV18 and TRBJ1-2; TRBD1 might be the D (5 bases). Trimming removed 5 bases from V and 3 bases from J, with 16 bases in between. The CDR3 covers 15 residues. The germline gives CDR1 KGHSH, CDR2 LQKENI. CDR3 sequence (DNA): TGTGCCAGCTCATCTAACCTAGACAGCCACTATGGCTACACCTTC. Translated: CASSSNLDSHYGYTF.

J is TRBJ1-5 and V is TRBV19; D is ambiguous. The germline V gene has CDR1 LNHDA and CDR2 SQIVND (reference sequence). V was cut by 5 bases and J by 0 bases, with 14 bases left in between. The CDR3 consists of 16 residues. The CDR3 DNA reads TGTGCCAGTAGTCCCCGGGAGGGCCTTAGCAATCAGCCCCAGCATTTT. It codes for CASSPREGLSNQPQHF.

The chain is built from TRBV11-1 and TRBJ1-2, with D perhaps matching TRBD1 (6 bases). Trimming removed 5 bases at V and 4 bases at J, with 8 bases between. Germline loops: CDR1 SGHAT, CDR2 FQDESV (reference sequence). The CDR3 spans 12 residues. CDR3 amino acids: CASSLTGYGYTF. For the CDR3, the DNA is TGTGCCAGCAGCCTGACAGGCTATGGCTACACCTTC. The entire variable domain, with the rest obtained from reference TRBV11-1 and TRBJ1-2, is as follows: EAEVAQSPRYKITEKSQAVAFWCDPISGHATLYWYRQILGQGPELLVQFQDESVVDDSQLPKDRFSAERLKGVDSTLKIQPAELGDSAMYLCASSLTGYGYTFGSGTRLTVV.

The chain is built from TRBV5-5 and TRBJ1-6; 8 bases line up with TRBD1. V lost 1 base to trimming and J lost 7 bases; unmatched junction nucleotides: 4. CDR3 length equals 15 residues. CDR1 is SGHKS, CDR2 YYEKEE, per germline (reference sequence). The CDR3 coding sequence is TGTGCCAGCAGCTTGTACAGGGGGGAAAATTCACCCCTCCACTTT. It translates to CASSLYRGENSPLHF.

The chain joins TRBV24-1 to TRBJ2-5; 7 bases align to TRBD2. Germline CDR1 is KGHDR and CDR2 is SFDVKD. V shed 8 bases, J shed 5 bases, and the junction held 10 bases outside the gene matches. The CDR3 runs 14 residues. Written as DNA, the CDR3 is TGTGCCACCACTCCGGGGGGTGGAATCGAGACCCAGTACTTC. Translation: CATTPGGGIETQYF.